These T cell receptor beta chains were read from a single sample in a study of blood T cell repertoires in COVID-19. Clones were sequenced by immunoSEQ multiplex PCR, and TCRdb holds only the in-frame ones, with some missing. This table has roughly 250,000 clones, approximately 90% appearing once. The sample taken for sequencing was peripheral blood. All receptors come from a woman aged 40 to 49 who had recovered from COVID-19. Each CDR3 is given with its conserved first and last residue. Each record gives: CDR3 length, clone size, V gene, J gene, CDR3 protein. A clone size is listed for some rows: how often the clone was seen (once, few, many), or a class if it is expanded.

14,.,TRBV6-2/TRBV6-3,TRBJ1-2,CASSPDRGVDGYTF
14,many,TRBV2,TRBJ1-2,CASSPWDRRYGYTF
14,.,TRBV28,TRBJ2-7,CATARGPPAYEQYF
16,.,TRBV21-1,TRBJ2-7,CASSKVGGFPGAEQYF
14,.,TRBV9,TRBJ2-1,CASSLTGTNNEQFF
15,.,TRBV4-2,TRBJ2-3,CASSQDLVSTDTQYF
16,.,TRBV27,TRBJ2-3,CASSLSGGGGADTQYF
13,.,TRBV6-2/TRBV6-3,TRBJ2-3,CASSFRGADTQYF
19,.,TRBV10-2,TRBJ2-7,CASSEPLRGRNRKAYEQYF
16,.,TRBV23-1,TRBJ2-7,CASSQSPAGACYEQYF
12,.,TRBV28,TRBJ2-2,CASRQGGGELFF
17,.,TRBV11-2,TRBJ2-3,CASRLPGLAEITDTQYF
11,few,TRBV6-1,TRBJ1-5,CASSDLVAQHF
15,.,TRBV4-2,TRBJ2-1,CASSQGDRDHNEQFF
14,.,TRBV6-2/TRBV6-3,TRBJ2-7,CASSYLQGATEQYF
14,.,TRBV11-1,TRBJ2-7,CASSSTGTSYEQYF
16,.,TRBV27,TRBJ1-2,CASSFGGGYPNYGYTF
18,.,TRBV5-1,TRBJ2-7,CASSLGGDRGARSYEQYF
16,.,TRBV5-1,TRBJ1-5,CASSLGGTYSNQPQHF
15,.,TRBV6-2/TRBV6-3,TRBJ2-5,CASSEDWTGQETQYF
16,.,TRBV7-9,TRBJ2-5,CASSSSGTGTQETQYF
12,.,TRBV30,TRBJ2-4,CAWSATENIQYF
15,.,TRBV4-2,TRBJ2-1,CASSQELAGVDEQFF
15,.,TRBV4-1,TRBJ1-5,CASSQEGEGNQPQHF
16,.,TRBV5-4,TRBJ2-3,CASSMAGGRVTDTQYF
13,.,TRBV18,TRBJ1-2,CASSPDRRSGYTF
16,.,TRBV30,TRBJ1-3,CACLIPRGLVGNTIYF
17,once,TRBV19,TRBJ1-5,CASSIGQGRTGGQPQHF
14,.,TRBV19,TRBJ2-1,CASSITSGNVEQFF
16,.,TRBV4-3,TRBJ2-7,CASSPSTSGVAYEQYF
13,.,TRBV7-9,TRBJ1-1,CASRLQGNTEAFF